These 4 T cell receptor beta chains were all obtained from the same sample, sequenced in a study of blood T cell repertoires in COVID-19. Profiled with immunoSEQ multiplex PCR; TCRdb holds only in-frame clones, not every one. The table has over 200,000 clones, 87% seen once. Sequences were obtained from PBMCs or T cells enriched from blood (not recorded which). The origin of the receptors is a man aged 25 to 40 who had recovered from COVID-19.

The genes are TRBV5-1 and TRBJ1-1; no clear D. Germline CDR1 is SGHRS and CDR2 is YFSETQ. V lost 5 bases, J lost 10 bases, and 12 bases lay in between. The CDR3 runs 11 residues. The chain's CDR3 is CASRSGLRAFF. DNA for the CDR3: TGCGCCAGCAGGTCCGGGTTAAGAGCTTTCTTT. Full variable domain (remainder filled in from reference TRBV5-1 and TRBJ1-1): KAGVTQTPRYLIKTRGQQVTLSCSPISGHRSVSWYQQTPGQGLQFLFEYFSETQRNKGNFPGRFSGRQFSNSRSEMNVSTLELGDSALYLCASRSGLRAFFGQGTRLTVV.

In its sample, this clone was seen a few times. Within the sample, other DNA sequences also encode this same CDR3. V and J are TRBV12-3 or TRBV12-4 and TRBJ1-2, with D possibly being TRBD1 (5 bases). This CDR3 is 12 amino acids long. The ends were cut back, 4 bases at V and 7 bases at J, with 10 bases in the middle. The CDR3 DNA follows: TGTGCCAGCAGTTCCCCCCAGGGTGGCTACACCTTC. Translation gives CASSSPQGGYTF.

The V and J genes are TRBV19 and TRBJ2-2; 8 bases map to TRBD1. Trimming removed 8 bases from V and 5 bases from J; junction bases left unmatched: 7. The CDR3 has 14 amino acids. Germline V gene lookup returns CDR1 LNHDA and CDR2 SQIVND (reference sequence). The CDR3 protein is CASHRTGRTGELFF. CDR3 in DNA: TGTGCCAGTCACCGGACAGGGCGTACCGGGGAGCTGTTTTTT.

The V and J genes are TRBV14 and TRBJ1-6; D unclear. CDR1 is SGHDN and CDR2 is FVKESK in the germline V gene. This CDR3 has 14 residues. The V end was cut by 2 bases, the J end by 9 bases, with 11 bases between. CDR3 loop: CASSQWLEGSPLHF. In DNA, the CDR3 is TGTGCCAGCAGCCAATGGCTAGAAGGTTCACCCCTCCACTTT.